This T cell receptor (beta chain) stems from a study of OX40 agonist ivuxolimab in advanced cancers. The overall study: Patients were dosed with the agonistic anti-OX40 (CD134) antibody ivuxolimab. Earlier anti-PD-1, anti-PD-L1 or anti-CTLA-4 therapy was permitted; over 35% had received some.

V was clipped by 2 bases and J by 11 bases, with 9 bases between them. From germline, CDR1 is KGHSH and CDR2 LQKENI. The CDR3 spans 12 residues. People who had autoimmune disease history or systemic immunosuppression were excluded. Sampled blood was obtained at baseline, cycle 4 day 1, and cycle 7 day 1. The table came from immunoSEQ multiplex PCR; TCRdb's copy has only in-frame clones and leaves some out. The data hold some 55,000 clones, with approximately 75% observed a single time. V and J are TRBV18 and TRBJ1-4; possible D gene TRBD1, 5 bases. The TCR comes from an adult with an advanced solid tumor such as melanoma, head and neck, liver or kidney cancer. The material was CD4+ or CD8+ T cells sorted from blood, obtained in a trial of the OX40 agonist ivuxolimab. CDR3 residues: CASSPSREKLFF. CDR3 DNA: TGTGCCAGCTCACCAAGCAGGGAGAAACTGTTTTTT.